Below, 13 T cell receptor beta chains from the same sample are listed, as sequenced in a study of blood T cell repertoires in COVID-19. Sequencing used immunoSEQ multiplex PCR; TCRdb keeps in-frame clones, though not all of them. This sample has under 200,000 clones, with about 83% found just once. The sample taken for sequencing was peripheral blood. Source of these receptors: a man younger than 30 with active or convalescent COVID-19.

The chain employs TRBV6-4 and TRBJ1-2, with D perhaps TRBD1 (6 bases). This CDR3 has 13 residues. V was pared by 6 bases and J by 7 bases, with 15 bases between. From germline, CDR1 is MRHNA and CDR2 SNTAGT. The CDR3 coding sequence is TGTGCCAGCAGCTCACAGGGTGGTGGTGGCTACACCTTC. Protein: CASSSQGGGGYTF.

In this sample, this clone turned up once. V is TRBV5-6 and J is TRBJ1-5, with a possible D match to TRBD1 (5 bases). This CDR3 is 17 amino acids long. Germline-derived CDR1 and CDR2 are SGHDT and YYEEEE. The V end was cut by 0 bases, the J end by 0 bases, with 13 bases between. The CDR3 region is CASSLAGAQGSNQPQHF. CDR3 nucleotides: TGTGCCAGCAGCTTGGCCGGCGCTCAGGGTAGCAATCAGCCCCAGCATTTT.

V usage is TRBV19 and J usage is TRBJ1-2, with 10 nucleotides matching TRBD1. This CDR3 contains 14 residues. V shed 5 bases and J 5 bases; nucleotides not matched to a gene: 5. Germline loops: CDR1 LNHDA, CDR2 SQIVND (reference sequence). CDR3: CASSPQGQGYGYTF. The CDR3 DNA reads TGTGCCAGTAGTCCCCAGGGACAGGGGTATGGCTACACCTTC.

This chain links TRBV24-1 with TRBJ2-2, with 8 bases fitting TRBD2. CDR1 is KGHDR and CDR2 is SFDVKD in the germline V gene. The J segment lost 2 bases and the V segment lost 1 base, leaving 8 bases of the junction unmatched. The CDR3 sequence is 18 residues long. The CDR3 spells CATSDFFVAGHNTGELFF. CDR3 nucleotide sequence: TGTGCCACCAGTGATTTCTTCGTAGCGGGACACAACACCGGGGAGCTGTTTTTT.

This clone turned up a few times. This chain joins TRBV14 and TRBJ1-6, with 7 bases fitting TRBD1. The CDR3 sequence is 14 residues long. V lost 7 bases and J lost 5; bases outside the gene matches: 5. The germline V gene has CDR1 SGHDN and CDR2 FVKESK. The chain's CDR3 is CASKGQGDNSPLHF. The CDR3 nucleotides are TGTGCCAGCAAAGGGCAGGGGGATAATTCACCCCTCCACTTT.

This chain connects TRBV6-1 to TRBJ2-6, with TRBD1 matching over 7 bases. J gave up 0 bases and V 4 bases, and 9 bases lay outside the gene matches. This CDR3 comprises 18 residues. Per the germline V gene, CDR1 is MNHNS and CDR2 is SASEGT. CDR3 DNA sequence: TGTGCCAGCAGTGCTACAGGGGAGTCAGGCTCTGGGGCCAACGTCCTGACTTTC. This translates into CASSATGESGSGANVLTF.

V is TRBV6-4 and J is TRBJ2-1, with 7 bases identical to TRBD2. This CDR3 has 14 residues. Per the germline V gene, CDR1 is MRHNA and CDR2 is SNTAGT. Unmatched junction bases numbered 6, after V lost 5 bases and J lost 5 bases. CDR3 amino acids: CASSPSGEHNEQFF. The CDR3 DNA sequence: TGTGCCAGCAGTCCCAGCGGGGAACACAATGAGCAGTTCTTC.

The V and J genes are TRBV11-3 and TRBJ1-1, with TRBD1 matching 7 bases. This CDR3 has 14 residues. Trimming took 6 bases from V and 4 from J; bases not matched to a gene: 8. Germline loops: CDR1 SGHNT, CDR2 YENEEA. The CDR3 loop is CASRLTGSGTEAFF. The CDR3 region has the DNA TGTGCCAGCAGGTTGACAGGGTCGGGCACTGAAGCTTTCTTT.

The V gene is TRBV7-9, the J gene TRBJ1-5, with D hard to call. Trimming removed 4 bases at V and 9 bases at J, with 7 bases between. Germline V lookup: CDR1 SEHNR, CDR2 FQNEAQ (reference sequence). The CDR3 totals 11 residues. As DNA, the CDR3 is TGTGCCAGCAGCTCCGCCGGGCCCCAGCATTTT. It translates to CASSSAGPQHF.

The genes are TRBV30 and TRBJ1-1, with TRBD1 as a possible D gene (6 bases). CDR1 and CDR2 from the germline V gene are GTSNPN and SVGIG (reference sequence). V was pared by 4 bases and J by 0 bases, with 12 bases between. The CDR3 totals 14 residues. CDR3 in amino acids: CAWTIQGVNTEAFF. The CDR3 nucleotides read TGTGCCTGGACAATACAGGGAGTGAACACTGAAGCTTTCTTT.

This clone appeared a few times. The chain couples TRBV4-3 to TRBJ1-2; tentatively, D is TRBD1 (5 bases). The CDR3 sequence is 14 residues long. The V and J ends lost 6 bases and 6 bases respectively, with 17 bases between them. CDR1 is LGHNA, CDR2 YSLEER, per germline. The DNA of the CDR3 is TGCGCCAGCAGGCAGGGTGTCACGACAGATGGCTACACCTTC. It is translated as CASRQGVTTDGYTF.

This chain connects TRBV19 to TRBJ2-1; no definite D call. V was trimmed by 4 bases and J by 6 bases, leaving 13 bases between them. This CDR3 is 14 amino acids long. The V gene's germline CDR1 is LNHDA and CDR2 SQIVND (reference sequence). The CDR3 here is CASSRPYSPNEQFF. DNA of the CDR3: TGTGCCAGTAGTAGGCCTTACAGTCCCAATGAGCAGTTCTTC. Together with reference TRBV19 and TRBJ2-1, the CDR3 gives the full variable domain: DGGITQSPKYLFRKEGQNVTLSCEQNLNHDAMYWYRQDPGQGLRLIYYSQIVNDFQKGDIAEGYSVSREKKESFPLTVTSAQKNPTAFYLCASSRPYSPNEQFFGPGTRLTVL.

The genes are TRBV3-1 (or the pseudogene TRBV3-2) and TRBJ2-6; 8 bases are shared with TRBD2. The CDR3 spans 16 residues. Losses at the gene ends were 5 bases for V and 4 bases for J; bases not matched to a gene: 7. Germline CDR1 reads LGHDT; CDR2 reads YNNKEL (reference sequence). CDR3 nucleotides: TGTGCCAGCAGCTCTCGGGGGGGGCTCGGGGCCAACGTCCTGACTTTC. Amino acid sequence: CASSSRGGLGANVLTF.